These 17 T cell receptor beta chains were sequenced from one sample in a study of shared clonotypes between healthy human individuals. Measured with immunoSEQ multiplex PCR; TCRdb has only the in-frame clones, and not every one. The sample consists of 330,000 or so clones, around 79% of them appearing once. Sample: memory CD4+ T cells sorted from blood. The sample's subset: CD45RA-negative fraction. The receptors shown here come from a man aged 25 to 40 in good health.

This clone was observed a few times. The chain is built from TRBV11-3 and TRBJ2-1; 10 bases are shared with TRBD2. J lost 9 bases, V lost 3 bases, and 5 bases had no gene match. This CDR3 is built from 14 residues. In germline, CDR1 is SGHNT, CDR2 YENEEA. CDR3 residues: CASSFSGRMGEQFF. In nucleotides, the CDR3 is TGTGCCAGCAGCTTTAGCGGGAGGATGGGTGAGCAGTTCTTC.

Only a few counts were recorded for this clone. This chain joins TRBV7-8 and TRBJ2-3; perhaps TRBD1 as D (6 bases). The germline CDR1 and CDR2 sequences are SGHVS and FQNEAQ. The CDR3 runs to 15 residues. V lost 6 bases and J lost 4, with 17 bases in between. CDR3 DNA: TGTGCCAGCAGGATAGGGGGTTCTACCCCAGATACGCAGTATTTT. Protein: CASRIGGSTPDTQYF.

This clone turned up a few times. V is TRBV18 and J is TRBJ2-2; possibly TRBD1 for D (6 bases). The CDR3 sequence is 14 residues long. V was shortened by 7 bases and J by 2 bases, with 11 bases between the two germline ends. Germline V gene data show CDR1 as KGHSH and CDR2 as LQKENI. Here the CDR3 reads CASCTTGNTGELFF. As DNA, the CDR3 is TGTGCCAGCTGTACGACAGGAAACACCGGGGAGCTGTTTTTT.

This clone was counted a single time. The DNA for the CDR3 is TGTGCCAGCAGCGGTGTGGGCCCTAATGAAAAACTGTTTTTT. It yields the protein CASSGVGPNEKLFF. J is TRBJ1-4 and V is TRBV9; no firm D call. V was trimmed by 3 bases and J by 3 bases, leaving 9 bases between them. This CDR3 region has 14 residues. Germline CDR1 and CDR2: SGDLS and YYNGEE.

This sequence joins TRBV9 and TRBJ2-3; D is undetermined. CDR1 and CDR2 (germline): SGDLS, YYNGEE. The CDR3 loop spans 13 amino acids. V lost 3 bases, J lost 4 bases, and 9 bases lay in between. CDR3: CASSAAVADTQYF. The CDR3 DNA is TGTGCCAGCAGCGCTGCGGTTGCAGATACGCAGTATTTT.

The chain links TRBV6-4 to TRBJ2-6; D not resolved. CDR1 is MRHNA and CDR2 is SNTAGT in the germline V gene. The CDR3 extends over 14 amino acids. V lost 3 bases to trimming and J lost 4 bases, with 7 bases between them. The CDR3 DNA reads TGTGCCAGCAGTGAGGTGCTGGGGGCCAACGTCCTGACTTTC. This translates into CASSEVLGANVLTF.

CDR3: CATSRDIGGYEQYF. As DNA, the CDR3 is TGTGCCACCAGCAGAGACATTGGGGGGTACGAGCAGTACTTC. This chain joins TRBV15 and TRBJ2-7; a possible D gene is TRBD2 (6 bases). CDR3 length: 14 amino acids. Trimming cost V 0 bases and J 4 bases, with 10 bases left between them. CDR1 and CDR2 (germline): LNHNV, YYDKDF (reference sequence).

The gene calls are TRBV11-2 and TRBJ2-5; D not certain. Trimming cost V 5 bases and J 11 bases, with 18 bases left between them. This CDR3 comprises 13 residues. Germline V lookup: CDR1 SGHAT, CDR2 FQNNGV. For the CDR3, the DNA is TGTGCCAGCAGCCAAATACGTACTCCGATACAGTACTTC. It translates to CASSQIRTPIQYF.

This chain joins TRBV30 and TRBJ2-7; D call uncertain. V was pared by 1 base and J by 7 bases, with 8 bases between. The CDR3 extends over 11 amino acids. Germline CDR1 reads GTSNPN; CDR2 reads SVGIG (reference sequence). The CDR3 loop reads CAWSARKEQYF. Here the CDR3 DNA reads TGTGCCTGGAGTGCCCGCAAGGAGCAGTACTTC.

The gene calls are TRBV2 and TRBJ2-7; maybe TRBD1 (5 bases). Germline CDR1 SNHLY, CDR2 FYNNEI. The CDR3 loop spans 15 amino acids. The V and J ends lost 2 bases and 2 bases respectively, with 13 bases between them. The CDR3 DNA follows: TGTGCCAGCAGTGAACAGGGCGTTCCAACCTACGAGCAGTACTTC. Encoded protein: CASSEQGVPTYEQYF.

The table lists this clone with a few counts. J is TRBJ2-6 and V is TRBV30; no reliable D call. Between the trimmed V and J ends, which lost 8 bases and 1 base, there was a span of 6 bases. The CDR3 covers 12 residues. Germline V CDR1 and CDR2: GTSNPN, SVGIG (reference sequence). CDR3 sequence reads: CALGSGANVLTF. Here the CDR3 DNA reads TGTGCCCTCGGTTCTGGGGCCAACGTCCTGACTTTC. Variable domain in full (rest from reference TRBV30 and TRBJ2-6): SQTIHQWPATLVQPVGSPLSLECTVEGTSNPNLYWYRQAAGRGLQLLFYSVGIGQISSEVPQNLSASRPQDRQFILSSKKLLLSDSGFYLCALGSGANVLTFGAGSRLTVL.

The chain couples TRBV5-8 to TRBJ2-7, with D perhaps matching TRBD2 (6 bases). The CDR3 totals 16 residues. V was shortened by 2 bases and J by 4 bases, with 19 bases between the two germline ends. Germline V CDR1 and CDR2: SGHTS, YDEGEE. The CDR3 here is CASSLFGTADWYEQYF. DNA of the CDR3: TGTGCCAGCAGCTTATTCGGGACTGCTGATTGGTACGAGCAGTACTTC.

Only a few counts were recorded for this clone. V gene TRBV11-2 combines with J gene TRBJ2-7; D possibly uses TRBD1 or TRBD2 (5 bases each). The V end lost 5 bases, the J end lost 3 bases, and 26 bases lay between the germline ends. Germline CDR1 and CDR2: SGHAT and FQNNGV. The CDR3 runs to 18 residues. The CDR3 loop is CASSPRRQGVMMFYEQYF. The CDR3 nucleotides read TGTGCCAGCAGCCCTAGACGGCAGGGAGTTATGATGTTCTACGAGCAGTACTTC. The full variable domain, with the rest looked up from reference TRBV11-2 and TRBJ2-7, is EAGVAQSPRYKIIEKRQSVAFWCNPISGHATLYWYQQILGQGPKLLIQFQNNGVVDDSQLPKDRFSAERLKGVDSTLKIQPAKLEDSAVYLCASSPRRQGVMMFYEQYFGPGTRLTVT.

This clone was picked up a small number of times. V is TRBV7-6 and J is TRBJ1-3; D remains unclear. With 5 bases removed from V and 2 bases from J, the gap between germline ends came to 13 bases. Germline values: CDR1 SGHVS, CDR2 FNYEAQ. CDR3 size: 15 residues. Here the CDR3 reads CASSPGGSPGNTIYF. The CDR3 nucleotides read TGTGCCAGCAGCCCAGGTGGATCACCTGGAAACACCATATATTTT.

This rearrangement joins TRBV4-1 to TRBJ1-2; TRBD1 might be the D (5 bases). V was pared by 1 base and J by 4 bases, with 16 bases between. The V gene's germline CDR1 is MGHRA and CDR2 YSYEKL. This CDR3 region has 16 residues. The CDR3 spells CASSQVGGGDLYGYTF. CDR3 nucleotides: TGCGCCAGCAGCCAAGTTGGCGGGGGGGACCTCTATGGCTACACCTTC.

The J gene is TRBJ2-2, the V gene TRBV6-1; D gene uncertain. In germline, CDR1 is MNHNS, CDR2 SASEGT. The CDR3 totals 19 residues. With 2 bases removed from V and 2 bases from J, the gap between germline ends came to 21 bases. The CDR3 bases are TGTGCCAGCAGTGAAAACCATATGGTGCAGAGGACCAACACCGGGGAGCTGTTTTTT. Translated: CASSENHMVQRTNTGELFF.

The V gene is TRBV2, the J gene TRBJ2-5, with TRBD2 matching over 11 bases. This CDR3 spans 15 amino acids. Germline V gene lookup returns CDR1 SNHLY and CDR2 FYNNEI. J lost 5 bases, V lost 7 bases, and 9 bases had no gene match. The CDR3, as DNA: TGTGCCAGCACCACCTCCGGACTAGCGGGTGAGACCCAGTACTTC. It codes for CASTTSGLAGETQYF.